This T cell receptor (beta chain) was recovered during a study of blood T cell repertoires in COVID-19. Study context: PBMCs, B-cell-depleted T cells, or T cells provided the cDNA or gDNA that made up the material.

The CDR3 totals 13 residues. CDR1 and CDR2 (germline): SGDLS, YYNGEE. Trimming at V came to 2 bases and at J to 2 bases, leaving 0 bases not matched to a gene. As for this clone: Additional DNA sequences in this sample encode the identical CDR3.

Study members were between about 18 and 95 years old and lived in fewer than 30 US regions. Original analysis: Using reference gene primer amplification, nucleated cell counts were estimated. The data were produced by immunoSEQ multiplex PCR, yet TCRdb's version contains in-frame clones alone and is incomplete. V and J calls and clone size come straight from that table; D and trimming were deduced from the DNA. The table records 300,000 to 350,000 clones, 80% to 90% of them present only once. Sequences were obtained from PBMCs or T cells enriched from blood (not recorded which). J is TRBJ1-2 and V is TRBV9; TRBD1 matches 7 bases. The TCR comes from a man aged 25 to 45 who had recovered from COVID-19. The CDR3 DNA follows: TGTGCCAGCAGCGTGGGACAGAACTATGGCTACACCTTC. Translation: CASSVGQNYGYTF.